These 13 T cell receptor beta chains share one sample of origin, sequenced in a study of control samples from healthy donors and cancer patients. Data came from immunoSEQ multiplex PCR; TCRdb stores just in-frame clones and leaves some out. The data hold about 44,000 clones, with approximately 70% observed a single time. Sequencing input: formalin-fixed, paraffin-embedded tissue. Receptors originate from a male donor with melanoma.

This clone was seen a few times. This CDR3 is also generated by other DNA sequences in the sample. The J gene is TRBJ1-3, the V gene TRBV30; no definite D call. Deletions cut 4 bases from V and 0 bases from J, with 4 bases between. Germline lookup yields CDR1 GTSNPN and CDR2 SVGIG (reference sequence). The CDR3 covers 12 residues. The CDR3 loop reads CAWMDSGNTIYF. CDR3 in DNA: TGTGCCTGGATGGACTCTGGAAACACCATATATTTT.

The genes are TRBV3-1 (or the pseudogene TRBV3-2) and TRBJ1-2, with D possibly matching TRBD1 (6 bases). There are 16 residues in the CDR3. Germline values: CDR1 LGHDT, CDR2 YNNKEL (reference sequence). V was trimmed by 4 bases and J by 5 bases, leaving 20 bases between them. In DNA, the CDR3 is TGTGCCAGCAGCCTCCGAGGGTCCAGGGGAGCATATGGCTACACCTTC. Translating it yields CASSLRGSRGAYGYTF.

The V call is TRBV18, the J call TRBJ2-3; 10 bases map to TRBD2. Germline V gene data show CDR1 as KGHSH and CDR2 as LQKENI. The CDR3 is 19 amino acids. Unmatched junction bases numbered 12, after V lost 2 bases and J lost 1 base. CDR3 bases: TGTGCCAGCTCACCATGGGCCCCTAGCGGGAGAGTCGGCACAGATACGCAGTATTTT. It encodes CASSPWAPSGRVGTDTQYF.

The chain recombines TRBV11-2 with TRBJ2-7, with D unresolved. Germline V gene data show CDR1 as SGHAT and CDR2 as FQNNGV. Trimming removed 6 bases from V and 6 bases from J, with 12 bases in between. The length of the CDR3 is 12 residues. CDR3 sequence (DNA): TGTGCCAGCAGGGTGGGTTTCGGCGAGCAGTACTTC. Residues: CASRVGFGEQYF.

The chain's CDR3 is CASSQDASGNTIYF. For the CDR3, the DNA is TGCGCCAGCAGCCAAGATGCCTCTGGAAACACCATATATTTT. The rearrangement joins TRBV4-1 to TRBJ1-3; D is ambiguous. The CDR3 contains 14 residues. V lost 0 bases to trimming and J lost 0 bases, with 3 bases between them. The V gene's germline CDR1 is MGHRA and CDR2 YSYEKL.

This clone has only one observation. This chain uses TRBV7-3 with TRBJ1-2; TRBD1 matches 8 bases. This CDR3 spans 15 amino acids. Trimming removed 5 bases from V and 2 bases from J; junction bases left unmatched: 7. CDR1 and CDR2 (germline): SGHTA, FQGTGA. CDR3 nucleotides: TGTGCCAGCAGCAAAGCAGGGGGCGCCAACTATGGCTACACCTTC. Translation: CASSKAGGANYGYTF. The full variable domain, completed using reference TRBV7-3 and TRBJ1-2, is GAGVSQTPSNKVTEKGKYVELRCDPISGHTALYWYRQSLGQGPEFLIYFQGTGAADDSGLPNDRFFAVRPEGSVSTLKIQRTERGDSAVYLCASSKAGGANYGYTFGSGTRLTVV.

This clone was recorded once. The CDR3 loop reads CASGLGGPTYNEQFF. Written as DNA, the CDR3 is TGTGCCAGCGGATTGGGGGGACCCACCTACAATGAGCAGTTCTTC. The chain couples TRBV7-2 to TRBJ2-1, with a tentative D call TRBD2 (6 bases). Germline lookup yields CDR1 SGHTA and CDR2 FQGNSA. V was pared by 8 bases and J by 2 bases, with 16 bases between. This CDR3 has 15 amino acids.

The chain links TRBV19 to TRBJ2-7; D gene unclear. CDR3 length equals 12 residues. CDR1 LNHDA and CDR2 SQIVND come from the germline V gene (reference sequence). Trimming took 3 bases from V and 5 from J, leaving 8 bases between them. As DNA, the CDR3 is TGTGCCAGTAGTATGAGTGCCAACGAGCAGTACTTC. It encodes CASSMSANEQYF. The whole variable domain, remainder taken from reference TRBV19 and TRBJ2-7, is DGGITQSPKYLFRKEGQNVTLSCEQNLNHDAMYWYRQDPGQGLRLIYYSQIVNDFQKGDIAEGYSVSREKKESFPLTVTSAQKNPTAFYLCASSMSANEQYFGPGTRLTVT.

This clone was counted a few times. This chain links TRBV30 with TRBJ1-5; D is unclear. V lost 3 bases and J 2 bases, leaving 2 bases between the germline ends. Germline assignment: CDR1 GTSNPN and CDR2 SVGIG (reference sequence). The CDR3 runs 11 residues. CDR3 sequence reads: CAWRRNQPQHF. CDR3 nucleotides: TGTGCCTGGAGACGCAATCAGCCCCAGCATTTT.

This chain's CDR3 is CASSQLAPGGGELFF. The CDR3 DNA reads TGTGCCAGCAGTCAACTAGCCCCGGGAGGCGGGGAGCTGTTTTTT. The chain combines TRBV2 with TRBJ2-2; 7 nucleotides line up with TRBD2. Trimming removed 5 bases from V and 7 bases from J; junction bases left unmatched: 10. The CDR3 spans 15 residues. Per germline, CDR1 SNHLY and CDR2 FYNNEI.

The V gene is TRBV18, the J gene TRBJ2-7; 8 positions agree with TRBD1. In germline, CDR1 is KGHSH, CDR2 LQKENI. CDR3 length: 13 residues. The V and J ends lost 2 bases and 6 bases, in that order; junction bases with no gene match: 3. The CDR3, as DNA: TGTGCCAGCTCACCAGTACAGGGGGGCGAGCAGTACTTC. It is translated as CASSPVQGGEQYF.

J is TRBJ2-1 and V is TRBV10-3; 9 bases map to TRBD2. This CDR3 region has 14 residues. J lost 1 base, V lost 8 bases, and 3 bases had no gene match. Germline CDR1 ENHRY, CDR2 SYGVKD. This CDR3 reads CAIDSGSSYNEQFF. The CDR3 DNA reads as TGTGCCATCGATAGCGGGAGTTCCTACAATGAGCAGTTCTTC.

This clone has only a few counts. The V gene is TRBV14, the J gene TRBJ2-5, with TRBD2 identical over 7 bases. The CDR3 has 15 residues. In germline, CDR1 is SGHDN, CDR2 FVKESK. V trimming: 3 bases; J trimming: 2 bases; junction bases outside the gene matches: 6. CDR3 sequence reads: CASSHGTTYQETQYF. In DNA form, the CDR3 reads TGTGCCAGCAGCCACGGGACTACCTATCAAGAGACCCAGTACTTC.